The clone carrying this TCR beta chain was found once. What it binds is not known. The germline V gene encodes CDR1 SGHAT and CDR2 FQNNGV. V lost 0 bases and J 8 bases, leaving 5 bases between the germline ends. This CDR3 is 13 amino acids long. The data were obtained in a study of shared clonotypes between healthy human individuals. Across the study: Per donor, CD8 memory used one plate, CD8 naive used two, CD4 memory used three and CD4 naive used three.

Generated by immunoSEQ multiplex PCR, the TCRdb table keeps only in-frame clones and is missing some. Of some 2,500,000 clones listed, over 85% are singletons. The study's findings and limits: Larger richness was generally estimated for naive than memory subsets.

The TCR comes from a man in his late teens or twenties in good health. Some clones in this sample may be carry-over from other donors' samples. V usage is TRBV11-2 and J usage is TRBJ1-6; D remains unclear. The source material was naive CD4+ T cells from PBMCs. Regarding subset: CD45RA+ positively selected. CDR3: CASSLESYSPLHF. CDR3 coding DNA: TGTGCCAGCAGCTTAGAGAGTTATTCACCCCTCCACTTT.